This T cell receptor beta chain stems from a study of shared clonotypes between healthy human individuals. The naive CD8 subset, CD45RO-negative cells positively selected for CCR7, excluded terminally differentiated effector memory CD45RA+ cells. Germline loops: CDR1 SQVTM, CDR2 ANQGSEA. Trimming removed 8 bases from V and 0 bases from J, with 17 bases in between. This CDR3 region has 15 residues. Profiling relied on immunoSEQ multiplex PCR, and the TCRdb table lists in-frame clones only, not all of them. The sample consists of roughly 890,000 clones, around 93% of them appearing once. Sequenced material: naive CD8+ T cells sorted from blood. The chain recombines TRBV29-1 with TRBJ2-1; TRBD1 is a possible D gene (5 bases). The receptor's source is a man aged 30 to 39 in good health. The CDR3 sequence: CSTIGHRTSYNEQFF. The CDR3 DNA reads TGCAGCACGATCGGACACCGGACCTCCTACAATGAGCAGTTCTTC.